Presented here are 29 T cell receptor beta chains from one specimen sequenced in a study of shared clonotypes between healthy human individuals. Profiling relied on immunoSEQ multiplex PCR, and the TCRdb table lists in-frame clones only, not all of them. The repertoire holds 1,500,000 or so clones, with roughly 96% as singletons. The sample consisted of naive CD4+ T cells sorted from blood. Sample subset: CD45RA+ positively selected. The receptors here all came from a man in his thirties or forties in good health.

The CDR3 sequence: CASSLDLTGTTYNEQFF. The CDR3, as DNA: TGCGCCAGCAGCTTGGATCTTACAGGGACAACCTACAATGAGCAGTTCTTC. This rearrangement joins TRBV5-1 to TRBJ2-1; D might be TRBD1 (6 bases). The CDR3 length is 17 residues. V shed 0 bases and J shed 2 bases, with 15 bases lying between them. Germline CDR1 reads SGHRS; CDR2 reads YFSETQ.

The chain employs TRBV5-1 and TRBJ2-3, with 11 bases matching TRBD2. Germline loops: CDR1 SGHRS, CDR2 YFSETQ. The CDR3 consists of 16 residues. The trim removed 0 bases at V and 4 bases at J, leaving 4 bases unmatched. The CDR3 sequence is CASSLALAGAPDTQYF. CDR3 in DNA: TGCGCCAGCAGCTTGGCACTAGCGGGAGCCCCAGATACGCAGTATTTT.

V gene TRBV5-6 combines with J gene TRBJ2-5; 8 bases match TRBD1. The J call is uncertain, as TRBJ2-7 better fits the DNA end. Looked up from germline, CDR1 is SGHDT and CDR2 is YYEEEE. The CDR3 loop spans 14 amino acids. Here the CDR3 DNA reads TGTGCCAGCAGCTGGACAGGGAGCTCCTACGAGCAGTACTTC. It specifies CASSWTGSSYEQYF.

The V gene is TRBV13, the J gene TRBJ2-7; D is undetermined. The length of the CDR3 is 14 residues. V was clipped by 7 bases and J by 4 bases, with 17 bases between them. From germline, CDR1 is PRHDT and CDR2 FYEKMQ (reference sequence). This CDR3 is CASTLKTRDYEQYF. The CDR3 nucleotides are TGTGCCAGCACCCTTAAGACAAGGGATTACGAGCAGTACTTC.

J is TRBJ2-3 and V is TRBV14; D not certain. The CDR3 totals 13 residues. Germline V gene sequence: CDR1 SGHDN, CDR2 FVKESK. Trimming removed 4 bases at V and 7 bases at J, with 12 bases between. CDR3 loop: CASSPPSTNTQYF. Here the CDR3 DNA reads TGTGCCAGCAGCCCCCCTTCAACGAATACGCAGTATTTT.

V is TRBV29-1 and J is TRBJ2-3, with 11 nucleotides matching TRBD2. This CDR3 region has 15 residues. Germline V gives CDR1 SQVTM, CDR2 ANQGSEA. V was clipped by 7 bases and J by 2 bases; unmatched bases: 8. The CDR3 region has the DNA TGCAGCGCTACGGCGACTAGCGGGGCCACAGATACGCAGTATTTT. Translating gives CSATATSGATDTQYF.

Comments on this clone: In the same sample, other DNA sequences code for this CDR3. This chain connects TRBV19 to TRBJ1-5, with 7 bases lining up with TRBD1. V gave up 6 bases and J gave up 4 bases; unmatched junction bases: 6. The CDR3 sequence is 14 residues long. CDR1 LNHDA and CDR2 SQIVND come from the germline V gene (reference sequence). DNA of the CDR3: TGTGCCAGTAGCATCCGGGACAGTAATCAGCCCCAGCATTTT. Protein: CASSIRDSNQPQHF. Variable domain in full (rest from reference TRBV19 and TRBJ1-5): DGGITQSPKYLFRKEGQNVTLSCEQNLNHDAMYWYRQDPGQGLRLIYYSQIVNDFQKGDIAEGYSVSREKKESFPLTVTSAQKNPTAFYLCASSIRDSNQPQHFGDGTRLSIL.

V gene TRBV6-4 combines with J gene TRBJ2-1; 7 bases agree with TRBD2. Looked up from germline, CDR1 is MRHNA and CDR2 is SNTAGT. V was pared by 3 bases and J by 2 bases, with 7 bases of the junction left unmatched. The CDR3 totals 16 residues. The CDR3 DNA is TGTGCCAGCAGTGATTACGGCGGGAGTACCTACAATGAGCAGTTCTTC. Its protein is CASSDYGGSTYNEQFF.

This rearrangement joins TRBV14 to TRBJ2-5; the match to TRBD1 covers 8 bases. CDR1 and CDR2 from the germline V gene are SGHDN and FVKESK. V lost 6 bases and J lost 5; bases outside the gene matches: 11. The CDR3 spans 15 residues. The CDR3 bases are TGTGCCAGCAGTCTGGACTACAGGGGGAGGGAGACCCAGTACTTC. Its protein is CASSLDYRGRETQYF. The variable domain in full, completed from reference TRBV14 and TRBJ2-5, reads EAGVTQFPSHSVIEKGQTVTLRCDPISGHDNLYWYRRVMGKEIKFLLHFVKESKQDESGMPNNRFLAERTGGTYSTLKVQPAELEDSGVYFCASSLDYRGRETQYFGPGTRLLVL.

The chain recombines TRBV2 with TRBJ2-3; no firm D call. The CDR3 totals 14 residues. The V end was cut by 7 bases, the J end by 2 bases, with 13 bases between. The V gene's germline CDR1 is SNHLY and CDR2 FYNNEI. The CDR3 protein is CASTRISDTDTQYF. CDR3 DNA: TGTGCCAGCACCCGGATTTCTGACACAGATACGCAGTATTTT. The variable domain in full, completed from reference TRBV2 and TRBJ2-3, reads EPEVTQTPSHQVTQMGQEVILRCVPISNHLYFYWYRQILGQKVEFLVSFYNNEISEKSEIFDDQFSVERPDGSNFTLKIRSTKLEDSAMYFCASTRISDTDTQYFGPGTRLTVL.

The chain carries TRBV30 and TRBJ2-7; the match to TRBD2 covers 10 bases. This CDR3 is 14 amino acids long. Germline CDR1 and CDR2: GTSNPN and SVGIG (reference sequence). The chain's CDR3 is CASRGLANSYEQYF. Written as DNA, the CDR3 is TGTGCGTCCAGGGGACTAGCGAATTCCTACGAGCAGTACTTC.

V usage is TRBV20-1 and J usage is TRBJ1-1; D gene uncertain. The V and J ends lost 4 bases and 8 bases respectively, with 11 bases between them. This CDR3 comprises 11 residues. Germline loops: CDR1 DFQATT, CDR2 SNEGSKA (reference sequence). The CDR3 loop reads CSANRPGEAFF. DNA of the CDR3: TGCAGTGCTAATCGTCCGGGAGAAGCTTTCTTT.

This chain connects TRBV27 to TRBJ2-2; TRBD2 is a possible D gene (5 bases). The CDR3 contains 15 residues. Germline CDR1 reads MNHEY; CDR2 reads SMNVEV (reference sequence). The germline V and J ends were trimmed by 4 bases and 3 bases, with 12 bases remaining between them. The CDR3 DNA reads TGTGCCAGCAGTTCAGGACTTGCGTACACCGGGGAGCTGTTTTTT. It specifies CASSSGLAYTGELFF.

The rearrangement links TRBV11-3 to TRBJ2-2; D perhaps matches TRBD1 (6 bases). Germline assignment: CDR1 SGHNT and CDR2 YENEEA. The CDR3 contains 15 residues. Trimming removed 1 base from V and 2 bases from J, with 8 bases in between. The CDR3 DNA sequence: TGTGCCAGCAGCTTAGTGACAGGAAACACCGGGGAGCTGTTTTTT. Translating gives CASSLVTGNTGELFF.

This chain links TRBV11-2 with TRBJ1-1; 9 bases fit TRBD1. In germline, CDR1 is SGHAT, CDR2 FQNNGV. V dropped 5 bases and J dropped 0; count of bases not matched to a gene: 7. The CDR3 is 16 amino acids. This chain's CDR3 is CASSPGDRVLNTEAFF. The CDR3 DNA is TGTGCCAGCAGCCCCGGGGACAGGGTGCTGAACACTGAAGCTTTCTTT. Variable domain in full (rest from reference TRBV11-2 and TRBJ1-1): EAGVAQSPRYKIIEKRQSVAFWCNPISGHATLYWYQQILGQGPKLLIQFQNNGVVDDSQLPKDRFSAERLKGVDSTLKIQPAKLEDSAVYLCASSPGDRVLNTEAFFGQGTRLTVV.

This clone showed up just once. The CDR3 bases are TGTGCCAGCAGCGACGGGACTAGCGGGAGCTACGAGCAGTACTTC. It specifies CASSDGTSGSYEQYF. The V gene is TRBV7-9, the J gene TRBJ2-7; TRBD2 agrees at 14 bases. CDR3 length: 15 residues. Per the germline V gene, CDR1 is SEHNR and CDR2 is FQNEAQ (reference sequence). V was clipped by 5 bases and J by 3 bases; unmatched bases: 3.

This clone was detected once. The rearrangement links TRBV18 to TRBJ2-5; D is uncertain. V was clipped by 4 bases and J by 0 bases, with 3 bases between them. The germline gives CDR1 KGHSH, CDR2 LQKENI. The CDR3 has 12 residues. CDR3 in amino acids: CASSQHQETQYF. DNA for the CDR3: TGTGCCAGCTCACAACACCAAGAGACCCAGTACTTC.

Notes on this clone: Other DNA sequences in the same sample also yield this CDR3. The chain carries TRBV7-3 and TRBJ2-1, with 14 bases lining up with TRBD2. With V trimmed by 5 bases and J by 7 bases, 4 bases remained unmatched. The CDR3 consists of 15 residues. CDR1 is SGHTA, CDR2 FQGTGA, per germline. The CDR3 sequence is CASSPGTSGSNEQFF. The CDR3 coding sequence is TGTGCCAGCAGCCCCGGGACTAGCGGGAGTAATGAGCAGTTCTTC.

The DNA for the CDR3 is TGTGCCAGCAGGTCCCGCGCACAGCAAGAGACCCAGTACTTC. Amino acid sequence: CASRSRAQQETQYF. The chain uses TRBV5-4 and TRBJ2-5; D is unresolved. V lost 5 bases to trimming and J lost 2 bases, with 13 bases between them. Germline V lookup: CDR1 SGHNT, CDR2 YYREEE (reference sequence). The CDR3 sequence is 14 residues long.

The V gene is TRBV7-9, the J gene TRBJ2-5; 9 bases are a match to TRBD2. The V segment lost 5 bases and the J segment 5 bases; nucleotides outside the gene matches: 12. Germline V gene sequence: CDR1 SEHNR, CDR2 FQNEAQ (reference sequence). This CDR3 contains 16 residues. The chain's CDR3 is CASSPQGGRASETQYF. For the CDR3, the DNA is TGTGCCAGCAGCCCCCAGGGCGGGAGGGCGTCCGAGACCCAGTACTTC.

The V gene is TRBV29-1, the J gene TRBJ2-7; D unresolved. V gave up 5 bases and J gave up 3 bases, with 8 bases separating them. This CDR3 has 11 residues. The germline gives CDR1 SQVTM, CDR2 ANQGSEA. This CDR3 is CSVRSVYEQYF. The CDR3 DNA sequence: TGCAGCGTTCGCAGTGTCTACGAGCAGTACTTC.

As regards this clone: Within the sample, other DNA sequences also encode this same CDR3. The chain carries TRBV7-2 and TRBJ2-1, with a weak D call TRBD2 (5 bases). Trimming took off 0 bases at V and 4 bases at J, with 7 bases between the two ends. The germline CDR1 and CDR2 sequences are SGHTA and FQGNSA. The CDR3 is made up of 14 amino acids. The CDR3: CASSLAGVYNEQFF. CDR3 coding DNA: TGTGCCAGCAGCTTAGCCGGGGTATACAATGAGCAGTTCTTC.

The chain combines TRBV30 with TRBJ2-1; TRBD2 is a possible D gene (6 bases). The V end lost 0 bases, the J end lost 9 bases, and 21 bases lay between the germline ends. The CDR3 spans 16 residues. CDR1 and CDR2 (germline): GTSNPN, SVGIG (reference sequence). CDR3 DNA sequence: TGTGCCTGGAGTGTCGGGAGCGGACGCATATTGGGTGAGCAGTTCTTC. Amino acid sequence: CAWSVGSGRILGEQFF.

The V call is TRBV11-2, the J call TRBJ2-2; TRBD2 is a possible D gene (5 bases). In germline, CDR1 is SGHAT, CDR2 FQNNGV. Trimming took 1 base from V and 4 from J, leaving 13 bases between them. The CDR3 totals 16 residues. The CDR3 nucleotides are TGTGCCAGCAGCTTAGCGGGTGGTAGCGTCACCGGGGAGCTGTTTTTT. This gives the protein CASSLAGGSVTGELFF.

There are a few counts of this clone. The sample contains more than one DNA sequence encoding this CDR3. This chain joins TRBV10-3 and TRBJ2-1; TRBD2 aligns across 7 bases. Germline V gene lookup returns CDR1 ENHRY and CDR2 SYGVKD. The CDR3 is 13 residues long. The V and J ends lost 2 bases and 7 bases, in that order; junction bases with no gene match: 2. This CDR3 reads CAISEGLVNEQFF. CDR3 nucleotide sequence: TGTGCCATCAGTGAGGGACTAGTGAATGAGCAGTTCTTC.

The chain is built from TRBV5-1 and TRBJ2-2, with unresolved D. The V gene's germline CDR1 is SGHRS and CDR2 YFSETQ. V lost 0 bases and J lost 3, with 12 bases in between. The CDR3 covers 16 residues. CDR3 sequence: CASSLVIAVDTGELFF. The CDR3 DNA sequence: TGCGCCAGCAGCTTGGTGATCGCCGTGGACACCGGGGAGCTGTTTTTT.

DNA of the CDR3: TGTGCCAGCGAGGCGGGACAAGGTTCTAATGGCTACACCTTC. Residues: CASEAGQGSNGYTF. The rearrangement uses TRBV28 and TRBJ1-2; a possible D gene is TRBD1 (6 bases). The CDR3 contains 14 residues. The V gene's germline CDR1 is MDHEN and CDR2 SYDVKM. Deletions cut 8 bases from V and 6 bases from J, with 19 bases between.

This chain uses TRBV7-6 with TRBJ1-5; D is ambiguous. CDR3 length equals 15 residues. Germline CDR1 SGHVS, CDR2 FNYEAQ. Deletions cut 5 bases from V and 4 bases from J, with 15 bases between. The CDR3: CASSPTFGGNQPQHF. CDR3 bases: TGTGCCAGCAGCCCGACCTTCGGAGGGAATCAGCCCCAGCATTTT.

CDR3: CASSPGQERLYYEQYF. The DNA of the CDR3 is TGTGCCAGCAGCCCGGGACAAGAGAGGCTTTACTACGAGCAGTACTTC. V and J are TRBV6-6 and TRBJ2-7, with D possibly being TRBD1 (6 bases). Per germline, CDR1 MNHNY and CDR2 SVGAGI (reference sequence). The CDR3 is made up of 16 amino acids. V was cut by 6 bases and J by 3 bases, with 21 bases left in between.